This passage covers 30 T cell receptor beta chains from one sample sequenced in a study of blood T cell repertoires in COVID-19. Assay: immunoSEQ multiplex PCR; the TCRdb copy retains only in-frame clones and omits some. The sample includes more than 200,000 clones, approximately 88% of them seen just once. Source material: PBMCs or T cells enriched from blood (not recorded which). These receptors were obtained from a woman in her twenties or thirties who had been exposed to COVID-19.

V gene TRBV18 combines with J gene TRBJ2-7; D gene unclear. CDR3 length equals 14 residues. The ends were cut back, 2 bases at V and 2 bases at J, with 10 bases in the middle. CDR1 and CDR2 (germline): KGHSH, LQKENI. The CDR3 region is CASSPAEPTYEQYF. CDR3 DNA: TGTGCCAGCTCACCAGCGGAACCCACCTACGAGCAGTACTTC.

The V and J genes are TRBV27 and TRBJ2-5, with D perhaps TRBD2 (6 bases). The CDR3 has 14 residues. Germline CDR1 and CDR2: MNHEY and SMNVEV (reference sequence). Trimming took off 6 bases at V and 5 bases at J, with 16 bases between the two ends. CDR3 protein: CASSTGSGRETQYF. In nucleotides, the CDR3 is TGTGCCAGCAGCACCGGGAGCGGCCGGGAGACCCAGTACTTC.

This clone appeared once. CDR3 region: CASSAGNEQYF. CDR3 sequence (DNA): TGTGCCAGCAGCGCAGGGAACGAGCAGTACTTC. The chain is built from TRBV9 and TRBJ2-7, with D possibly being TRBD1 (5 bases). The CDR3 contains 11 residues. Trimming took 3 bases from V and 5 from J, leaving 6 bases between them. Germline-derived CDR1 and CDR2 are SGDLS and YYNGEE.

CDR3 in amino acids: CASSNDSGRTGELFF. CDR3 coding DNA: TGTGCCAGCAGCAACGATAGCGGGAGAACCGGGGAGCTGTTTTTT. V usage is TRBV21-1 and J usage is TRBJ2-2; the table calls TRBD2, which could not be checked here. TRBV21-1 is annotated as a pseudogene. The CDR3 contains 15 residues.

This clone was picked up a small number of times. The rearrangement uses TRBV27 and TRBJ2-3; possible D gene TRBD1, 5 bases. Germline V gene sequence: CDR1 MNHEY, CDR2 SMNVEV (reference sequence). This CDR3 has 11 amino acids. V lost 4 bases, J lost 10 bases, and 9 bases lay in between. DNA for the CDR3: TGTGCCAGCAGTTCAGGGATGGCGCAGTATTTT. It translates to CASSSGMAQYF.

The V call is TRBV28, the J call TRBJ2-5; TRBD2 aligns across 10 bases. The V gene end was trimmed by 7 bases and the J gene end by 4 bases; junction bases not matched to a gene: 6. The CDR3 spans 14 residues. CDR1 and CDR2 (germline): MDHEN, SYDVKM. CDR3 DNA: TGTGCCAGCATCGCTAGCGGGAGTCGAGAGACCCAGTACTTC. It specifies CASIASGSRETQYF. Supplemented by reference TRBV28 and TRBJ2-5, the full variable domain reads DVKVTQSSRYLVKRTGEKVFLECVQDMDHENMFWYRQDPGLGLRLIYFSYDVKMKEKGDIPEGYSVSREKKERFSLILESASTNQTSMYLCASIASGSRETQYFGPGTRLLVL.

The chain joins TRBV2 to TRBJ1-5; D perhaps matches TRBD1 (5 bases). V shed 2 bases and J shed 6 bases, with 8 bases lying between them. The CDR3 totals 13 residues. Looked up from germline, CDR1 is SNHLY and CDR2 is FYNNEI. The CDR3 nucleotides are TGTGCCAGCAGTGAAAGGACAACTCAGCCCCAGCATTTT. Translation: CASSERTTQPQHF.

This chain joins TRBV19 and TRBJ2-7; D perhaps matches TRBD2 (6 bases). V shed 5 bases and J shed 12 bases, with 14 bases lying between them. CDR3 length: 11 amino acids. Germline lookup yields CDR1 LNHDA and CDR2 SQIVND (reference sequence). The CDR3 DNA reads as TGTGCCAGTAGTGTGCGGGAAAGACTGTACTTC. This codes for CASSVRERLYF.

The chain has TRBV7-2 and TRBJ2-3; 14 positions agree with TRBD2. The CDR3 covers 17 residues. Germline CDR1 SGHTA, CDR2 FQGNSA. The junction had 5 bases not matched to a gene; V was cut back by 2 bases and J by 4 bases. CDR3 nucleotide sequence: TGTGCCAGCAGCTTATTTGGGACTAGCGGGAGTGCAGATACGCAGTATTTT. It is translated as CASSLFGTSGSADTQYF.

This clone was observed a handful of times. V and J are TRBV14 and TRBJ2-1, with 10 positions matching TRBD2. Unmatched junction bases numbered 2, after V lost 1 base and J lost 2 bases. CDR1 and CDR2 (germline): SGHDN, FVKESK. This CDR3 is built from 16 residues. The chain's CDR3 is CASSQGLAGAYNEQFF. The CDR3 DNA reads as TGTGCCAGCAGCCAAGGTCTAGCGGGGGCCTACAATGAGCAGTTCTTC.

This chain uses TRBV28 with TRBJ1-5, with a weak D call TRBD1 (5 bases). CDR3 length: 13 residues. Per the germline V gene, CDR1 is MDHEN and CDR2 is SYDVKM. V was cut by 7 bases and J by 3 bases, with 10 bases left in between. The chain's CDR3 is CASIPGLNQPQHF. For the CDR3, the DNA is TGTGCCAGCATTCCAGGGCTCAATCAGCCCCAGCATTTT.

The chain uses TRBV30 and TRBJ2-6; D is unresolved. The germline CDR1 and CDR2 sequences are GTSNPN and SVGIG (reference sequence). The ends were cut back, 8 bases at V and 0 bases at J, with 20 bases in the middle. This CDR3 is 17 amino acids long. This CDR3 reads CATRGPAPVSGANVLTF. In DNA form, the CDR3 reads TGTGCCACGAGAGGTCCAGCTCCCGTCTCTGGGGCCAACGTCCTGACTTTC. The full variable domain, with the rest looked up from reference TRBV30 and TRBJ2-6, is SQTIHQWPATLVQPVGSPLSLECTVEGTSNPNLYWYRQAAGRGLQLLFYSVGIGQISSEVPQNLSASRPQDRQFILSSKKLLLSDSGFYLCATRGPAPVSGANVLTFGAGSRLTVL.

The chain links TRBV19 to TRBJ1-1, with 7 bases aligning to TRBD1. The trim removed 4 bases at V and 5 bases at J, leaving 10 bases unmatched. The CDR3 has 15 amino acids. Germline V gene lookup returns CDR1 LNHDA and CDR2 SQIVND (reference sequence). CDR3 nucleotide sequence: TGTGCCAGTAGTAAAGACAGGGAGAGGGGGACTGAAGCTTTCTTT. Protein sequence: CASSKDRERGTEAFF.

This rearrangement joins TRBV20-1 to TRBJ2-7; D possibly corresponds to TRBD2 (6 bases). The germline V and J ends were trimmed by 3 bases and 3 bases, with 12 bases remaining between them. Germline V lookup: CDR1 DFQATT, CDR2 SNEGSKA (reference sequence). This CDR3 is 13 amino acids long. The chain's CDR3 is CSASPQGLYEQYF. The CDR3 nucleotides read TGCAGTGCTAGTCCCCAGGGACTCTACGAGCAGTACTTC.

The rearrangement joins TRBV5-1 to TRBJ2-6; no firm D call. The CDR3 loop spans 15 amino acids. Trimming stripped 3 bases from V and 0 bases from J, with 7 bases between. Germline V gives CDR1 SGHRS, CDR2 YFSETQ. The CDR3 sequence is CASSSMLSGANVLTF. CDR3 DNA sequence: TGCGCCAGCAGCTCTATGCTCTCTGGGGCCAACGTCCTGACTTTC.

This chain connects TRBV19 to TRBJ1-1; the D gene is possibly TRBD1 (6 bases). This CDR3 contains 13 residues. V was clipped by 7 bases and J by 2 bases, with 11 bases between them. Germline V gene lookup returns CDR1 LNHDA and CDR2 SQIVND (reference sequence). The CDR3 protein is CASTRTANTEAFF. The CDR3 nucleotides read TGTGCCAGTACTAGGACAGCAAACACTGAAGCTTTCTTT.

This chain uses TRBV9 with TRBJ2-1, with D perhaps TRBD1 (6 bases). This CDR3 is built from 14 residues. The V gene's germline CDR1 is SGDLS and CDR2 YYNGEE. With 1 base removed from V and 5 bases from J, the gap between germline ends came to 10 bases. CDR3 region: CASSVLQGNNEQFF. CDR3 bases: TGTGCCAGCAGCGTACTACAGGGAAACAATGAGCAGTTCTTC.

This clone was found once. The J gene is TRBJ2-5, the V gene TRBV2; D is possibly TRBD2 (6 bases). Germline V gene lookup returns CDR1 SNHLY and CDR2 FYNNEI. The CDR3 extends over 14 amino acids. Trimming removed 3 bases at V and 4 bases at J, with 12 bases between. The CDR3 DNA follows: TGTGCCAGCAGTGAGTCCGCGGGAATAGAGACCCAGTACTTC. This gives the protein CASSESAGIETQYF.

The chain uses TRBV29-1 and TRBJ1-2, with D perhaps matching TRBD1 (5 bases). This CDR3 has 13 residues. Germline values: CDR1 SQVTM, CDR2 ANQGSEA. V was shortened by 6 bases and J by 4 bases, with 15 bases between the two germline ends. Here the CDR3 reads CSVPPTESYGYTF. The CDR3 DNA is TGCAGCGTGCCTCCGACAGAAAGCTATGGCTACACCTTC.

The rearrangement uses TRBV2 and TRBJ1-5; possibly TRBD1 for D (6 bases). In germline, CDR1 is SNHLY, CDR2 FYNNEI. The CDR3 totals 11 residues. The germline V and J ends were trimmed by 10 bases and 7 bases, with 11 bases remaining between them. This CDR3 is CATGGGQPQHF. The DNA for the CDR3 is TGTGCCACGGGAGGGGGACAGCCCCAGCATTTT.

This clone was found once. V is TRBV12-5 and J is TRBJ2-1; D is unclear. The CDR3 length is 12 residues. Germline CDR1 reads LGHNT; CDR2 reads FRNRAP. Deletions cut 5 bases from V and 6 bases from J, with 8 bases between. This CDR3 reads CASGLGGNEQFF. Written as DNA, the CDR3 is TGTGCTAGTGGTCTCGGCGGCAATGAGCAGTTCTTC. Full variable domain (missing parts from reference TRBV12-5 and TRBJ2-1): DARVTQTPRHKVTEMGQEVTMRCQPILGHNTVFWYRQTMMQGLELLAYFRNRAPLDDSGMPKDRFSAEMPDATLATLKIQPSEPRDSAVYFCASGLGGNEQFFGPGTRLTVL.

V usage is TRBV7-2 and J usage is TRBJ1-5, with 9 positions matching TRBD1. The CDR3 consists of 16 residues. V lost 5 bases, J lost 9 bases, and 14 bases stayed unmatched. Germline-derived CDR1 and CDR2 are SGHTA and FQGNSA. The chain's CDR3 is CASSPATDRGWVPQHF. DNA for the CDR3: TGTGCCAGCAGCCCAGCAACGGACAGGGGTTGGGTGCCCCAGCATTTT.

V and J are TRBV27 and TRBJ1-3; D gene unclear. The CDR3 is 13 amino acids. Germline V gene data show CDR1 as MNHEY and CDR2 as SMNVEV (reference sequence). V gave up 4 bases and J gave up 0 bases, with 4 bases separating them. The CDR3 reads CASSSLSGNTIYF. CDR3 DNA sequence: TGTGCCAGCAGTTCCCTCTCTGGAAACACCATATATTTT.

The chain is built from TRBV6-5 and TRBJ1-6, with D possibly matching TRBD1 (5 bases). Germline V gives CDR1 MNHEY, CDR2 SVGAGI. V was pared by 6 bases and J by 10 bases, with 19 bases between. The CDR3 extends over 15 amino acids. The CDR3 nucleotides read TGTGCCAGCAGGAGAGCCCGGGACTCTCAATCACCCCTCCACTTT. Translated: CASRRARDSQSPLHF.

The gene calls are TRBV27 and TRBJ2-1; TRBD2 aligns across 10 bases. The germline gives CDR1 MNHEY, CDR2 SMNVEV (reference sequence). V lost 8 bases to trimming and J lost 10 bases; unmatched junction nucleotides: 14. The CDR3 totals 15 residues. The CDR3 is CASDIAGGGRGEQFF. The CDR3 DNA sequence: TGTGCCAGCGATATAGCGGGAGGAGGGAGGGGAGAGCAGTTCTTC.

The V gene is TRBV27, the J gene TRBJ1-1; no clear D. Trimming shortened V by 2 bases and J by 4 bases, and 11 bases separated the two germline ends. This CDR3 contains 14 residues. CDR1 and CDR2 (germline): MNHEY, SMNVEV (reference sequence). The CDR3 DNA reads TGTGCCAGCAGTTTAGCAGGCAGGCGCACTGAAGCTTTCTTT. It translates to CASSLAGRRTEAFF.

The chain is built from TRBV5-1 and TRBJ2-5; D possibly corresponds to TRBD1 (6 bases). Per germline, CDR1 SGHRS and CDR2 YFSETQ. Trimming stripped 4 bases from V and 5 bases from J, with 18 bases between. This CDR3 has 15 amino acids. The CDR3 spells CASSQDSRVRETQYF. The CDR3 DNA is TGCGCCAGCAGCCAGGACAGTAGGGTTCGGGAGACCCAGTACTTC.

The sample holds one count of this clone. The CDR3 here is CASSVSWSTDTQYF. The CDR3 DNA reads TGCGCCAGCAGCGTTAGCTGGAGCACAGATACGCAGTATTTT. V usage is TRBV5-1 and J usage is TRBJ2-3; unclear D gene. Per the germline V gene, CDR1 is SGHRS and CDR2 is YFSETQ. This CDR3 contains 14 residues. Trimming pared 4 bases from V and 0 bases from J, leaving 9 bases between. Complete variable domain (other parts from reference TRBV5-1 and TRBJ2-3): KAGVTQTPRYLIKTRGQQVTLSCSPISGHRSVSWYQQTPGQGLQFLFEYFSETQRNKGNFPGRFSGRQFSNSRSEMNVSTLELGDSALYLCASSVSWSTDTQYFGPGTRLTVL.

CDR3 region: CSAENSNIQYF. In nucleotides, the CDR3 is TGCAGTGCGGAGAATTCAAACATTCAGTACTTC. The chain combines TRBV20-1 with TRBJ2-4, with D unresolved. Germline CDR1 is DFQATT and CDR2 is SNEGSKA (reference sequence). The length of the CDR3 is 11 residues. The V and J ends lost 6 bases and 6 bases respectively, with 9 bases between them.

V is TRBV28 and J is TRBJ2-1; D remains ambiguous. The CDR3 has 14 residues. V gave up 1 base and J gave up 4 bases, with 8 bases separating them. The germline CDR1 and CDR2 sequences are MDHEN and SYDVKM. CDR3: CASSLFVRYNEQFF. The CDR3 nucleotides are TGTGCCAGCAGTTTATTCGTGAGATACAATGAGCAGTTCTTC. Full variable domain (outside the CDR3, taken from reference TRBV28 and TRBJ2-1): DVKVTQSSRYLVKRTGEKVFLECVQDMDHENMFWYRQDPGLGLRLIYFSYDVKMKEKGDIPEGYSVSREKKERFSLILESASTNQTSMYLCASSLFVRYNEQFFGPGTRLTVL.